This entry lists 13 T cell receptor beta chains sequenced from one sample in a study of T cell changes during pregnancy in multiple sclerosis. Measured with immunoSEQ multiplex PCR; TCRdb has only the in-frame clones, and not every one. Of roughly 45,000 clones listed, 90% are singletons. Sequenced material: peripheral blood, taken in the first trimester of pregnancy. All receptors derive from a female donor in good health, enrolled as a control in a pregnancy study.

The V gene is TRBV7-8, the J gene TRBJ2-3, with TRBD1 matching over 8 bases. The V gene end was trimmed by 1 base and the J gene end by 6 bases; junction bases not matched to a gene: 9. The germline V gene has CDR1 SGHVS and CDR2 FQNEAQ. The CDR3 totals 16 residues. Here the CDR3 DNA reads TGTGCCAGCAGCTTAGAGGCAGGGGGCGTATGGGATACGCAGTATTTT. Its translation is CASSLEAGGVWDTQYF.

This chain links TRBV6-1 with TRBJ1-1; no reliable D call. The V gene's germline CDR1 is MNHNS and CDR2 SASEGT. The CDR3 extends over 14 amino acids. The V and J ends lost 2 bases and 3 bases respectively, with 10 bases between them. In DNA, the CDR3 is TGTGCCAGCAGTGAATTTCGAGGAGACACTGAAGCTTTCTTT. This gives the protein CASSEFRGDTEAFF.

The genes are TRBV7-2 and TRBJ2-3; 10 bases align to TRBD2. CDR1 and CDR2 (germline): SGHTA, FQGNSA. J was trimmed by 3 bases and V by 0 bases; bases with no gene match: 12. This CDR3 contains 19 residues. CDR3 coding DNA: TGTGCCAGCAGCTTAGCGGGCAGCGGGAGGGCCTCAAAGACAGATACGCAGTATTTT. Translated, it gives CASSLAGSGRASKTDTQYF.

The chain couples TRBV15 to TRBJ2-3, with 9 bases that match TRBD2. This CDR3 spans 14 amino acids. From germline, CDR1 is LNHNV and CDR2 YYDKDF (reference sequence). J lost 4 bases, V lost 6 bases, and 5 bases had no gene match. The CDR3 loop is CATRAGGIADTQYF. The CDR3 DNA sequence: TGTGCCACCAGGGCGGGAGGGATCGCAGATACGCAGTATTTT.

This chain joins TRBV6-6 and TRBJ1-1, with 7 bases fitting TRBD1. The V gene end was trimmed by 6 bases and the J gene end by 0 bases; junction bases not matched to a gene: 10. The CDR3 consists of 16 residues. Germline lookup yields CDR1 MNHNY and CDR2 SVGAGI (reference sequence). The CDR3 spells CASRPGTDYMNTEAFF. The CDR3 nucleotides are TGTGCCAGCAGACCCGGGACAGACTACATGAACACTGAAGCTTTCTTT.

The J gene is TRBJ2-1, the V gene TRBV29-1; weak D call: TRBD2 (5 bases). Trimming left V 1 base short and J 9 bases short, with 13 bases between. CDR1 SQVTM and CDR2 ANQGSEA come from the germline V gene. The CDR3 totals 13 residues. The CDR3 DNA reads TGCAGCGTTGAAGGCCTAGCCAAGGTTGAGCAGTTCTTC. Translation: CSVEGLAKVEQFF.

This chain links TRBV23-1 with TRBJ2-7, with 7 bases identical to TRBD1. TRBV23-1 carries the ORF label, with uncertain function. The CDR3 runs 13 residues. V was pared by 4 bases and J by 3 bases, with 3 bases of the junction left unmatched. The CDR3 is CASSPGQVYEQYF. The DNA for the CDR3 is TGCGCCAGCAGTCCCGGACAGGTCTACGAGCAGTACTTC.

V gene TRBV4-2 combines with J gene TRBJ1-2, with 7 bases aligning to TRBD1. V lost 3 bases and J lost 4; bases outside the gene matches: 11. This CDR3 is built from 16 residues. The germline gives CDR1 LGHNA, CDR2 YNFKEQ. The CDR3, as DNA: TGTGCCAGCAGCCAGGAGGCCGCAGACAGGGTCTATGGCTACACCTTC. Amino acid sequence: CASSQEAADRVYGYTF.

This clone occurred a few times. V and J are TRBV7-9 and TRBJ1-2; 11 bases are a match to TRBD1. With 4 bases clipped from V and 8 bases from J, the junction kept 6 bases outside the gene matches. This CDR3 spans 14 amino acids. Germline V gene sequence: CDR1 SEHNR, CDR2 FQNEAQ (reference sequence). The CDR3 reads CASSSGQGEGGYTF. The CDR3 DNA sequence: TGTGCCAGCAGCTCGGGACAGGGGGAAGGCGGCTACACCTTC.

The V call is TRBV28, the J call TRBJ2-7; 9 bases line up with TRBD1. Germline loops: CDR1 MDHEN, CDR2 SYDVKM. V lost 4 bases, J lost 4 bases, and 5 bases stayed unmatched. There are 14 residues in the CDR3. The CDR3 nucleotides read TGTGCCAGCAGTTCGAACAGGGGGCCATACGAGCAGTACTTC. Encoded protein: CASSSNRGPYEQYF.

J is TRBJ2-1 and V is TRBV11-1; 14 bases align to TRBD2. CDR3 length: 15 residues. The V gene's germline CDR1 is SGHAT and CDR2 FQDESV (reference sequence). The V and J ends lost 3 bases and 8 bases, in that order; junction bases with no gene match: 3. CDR3 region: CASSFGTSGSDEQFF. In DNA, the CDR3 is TGTGCCAGCAGCTTTGGGACTAGCGGGAGCGATGAGCAGTTCTTC.

The chain links TRBV7-2 to TRBJ1-1, with unresolved D. CDR3 length: 14 amino acids. V shed 5 bases and J shed 1 base, with 11 bases lying between them. The germline V gene has CDR1 SGHTA and CDR2 FQGNSA. CDR3 sequence reads: CASSASGGNTEAFF. As DNA, the CDR3 is TGTGCCAGCAGCGCCTCCGGCGGGAACACTGAAGCTTTCTTT.

The CDR3 loop reads CASSGQEVISDTQYF. The CDR3 DNA sequence: TGTGCCAGCAGTGGACAGGAAGTTATTTCAGATACGCAGTATTTT. The chain recombines TRBV6-1 with TRBJ2-3, with D perhaps matching TRBD1 (6 bases). Germline V lookup: CDR1 MNHNS, CDR2 SASEGT. With 4 bases removed from V and 4 bases from J, the gap between germline ends came to 15 bases. The CDR3 sequence is 15 residues long.